This entry describes one T cell receptor beta chain. The antigen remains unidentified. Here immunoSEQ multiplex PCR was the method, and the copy in TCRdb shows in-frame clones only, minus some. The table lists a few million clones, roughly 95% of them singletons, with over 0.1% in the top ten. This entry is derived from a study of shared clonotypes between healthy human individuals. The study's findings and limits: How much donors shared clonotypes was expected to be affected by sequencing depth.

Among the donors, all were Caucasian adults who lived in Nashville, Tennessee. Subsets obtained from CD4+ cells comprised CD45RA+ naive and CD45RA-negative memory cells. Germline-derived CDR1 and CDR2 are SGHTA and FQGNSA. Trimming took off 4 bases at V and 0 bases at J, with 11 bases between the two ends. This CDR3 has 15 residues. The sequenced sample was naive CD4+ T cells sorted from blood. Subset specified: CD45RA+ positively selected. The chain couples TRBV7-2 to TRBJ2-3, with D perhaps matching TRBD1 or TRBD2 (6 bases each). The receptor was derived from a man in his late teens or twenties in good health. CDR3 DNA: TGTGCCAGCAGCTCGACGGGGGCTAGCACAGATACGCAGTATTTT. Amino acids: CASSSTGASTDTQYF.